These 29 T cell receptor beta chains were all obtained from the same sample, sequenced in a study of T cells in localized non-small cell lung cancer. Repertoires were generated with immunoSEQ multiplex PCR, while TCRdb's copy carries only in-frame clones and drops some. Of more than 15,000 clones in the sample, around 82% were seen once. Sequencing was performed on peripheral blood, taken before any cancer treatment. The receptors stem from a male donor aged 60 or older with stage III lung adenocarcinoma.

This chain uses TRBV5-1 with TRBJ1-2, with D possibly being TRBD1 (5 bases). V lost 5 bases and J lost 8, with 13 bases in between. CDR1 and CDR2 from the germline V gene are SGHRS and YFSETQ. The CDR3 contains 12 residues. CDR3 nucleotides: TGCGCCAGCAGGCTACGGGGCGAGGGCTACACCTTC. Its protein product is CASRLRGEGYTF.

V usage is TRBV5-6 and J usage is TRBJ1-2; no firm D call. V was shortened by 4 bases and J by 4 bases, with 11 bases between the two germline ends. The CDR3 has 13 residues. CDR1 is SGHDT and CDR2 is YYEEEE in the germline V gene. The DNA of the CDR3 is TGTGCCAGCAGCATGTTGGCCATCTATGGCTACACCTTC. Translating it yields CASSMLAIYGYTF.

V and J are TRBV6-5 and TRBJ2-3; the match to TRBD2 covers 8 bases. The V segment lost 5 bases and the J segment 2 bases; nucleotides outside the gene matches: 6. The CDR3 spans 15 residues. Germline loops: CDR1 MNHEY, CDR2 SVGAGI. CDR3 nucleotide sequence: TGTGCCAGCAGTACTGGCGGGGGGCCCACAGATACGCAGTATTTT. This translates into CASSTGGGPTDTQYF.

This rearrangement joins TRBV2 to TRBJ2-3; 8 nucleotides match TRBD2. The V gene end was trimmed by 6 bases and the J gene end by 6 bases; junction bases not matched to a gene: 8. Germline assignment: CDR1 SNHLY and CDR2 FYNNEI. This CDR3 has 14 residues. The CDR3 loop is CASRPTSAPDTQYF. The DNA of the CDR3 is TGTGCCAGCAGGCCGACTAGCGCGCCGGATACGCAGTATTTT.

This clone was counted between two and nine times. V and J are TRBV7-9 and TRBJ2-2, with 11 bases aligning to TRBD2. The CDR3 consists of 17 residues. Germline CDR1 is SEHNR and CDR2 is FQNEAQ (reference sequence). Germline trimming cut 2 bases from V and 3 bases from J; bases unmatched to any gene: 5. The CDR3 is CASSLSPGLADTGELFF. The CDR3, as DNA: TGTGCCAGCAGCTTAAGTCCGGGACTAGCGGACACCGGGGAGCTGTTTTTT.

The chain couples TRBV18 to TRBJ1-1, with TRBD1 identical over 10 bases. This CDR3 comprises 14 residues. The ends lost 5 bases at V and 4 bases at J; junction bases unmatched: 4. Per the germline V gene, CDR1 is KGHSH and CDR2 is LQKENI. The CDR3, as DNA: TGTGCCAGCTCATTGACAGGGGGCGGCACTGAAGCTTTCTTT. It codes for CASSLTGGGTEAFF.

The genes are TRBV7-6 and TRBJ2-2, with D perhaps matching TRBD1 or TRBD2 (5 bases each). There are 14 residues in the CDR3. Germline CDR1 reads SGHVS; CDR2 reads FNYEAQ. Trimming shortened V by 7 bases and J by 9 bases, and 18 bases separated the two germline ends. In DNA form, the CDR3 reads TGTGCCAGCAACGACGGGACCCCCAACAGGGAGCTGTTTTTT. Its protein product is CASNDGTPNRELFF.

The gene calls are TRBV2 and TRBJ2-5, with TRBD2 matching over 8 bases. CDR1 is SNHLY and CDR2 is FYNNEI in the germline V gene. CDR3 length equals 14 residues. V lost 6 bases, J lost 5 bases, and 8 bases stayed unmatched. The CDR3 here is CASRPGLVGETQYF. CDR3 DNA: TGTGCCAGCAGACCGGGACTAGTCGGGGAGACCCAGTACTTC.

This clone came up a few times. The rearrangement uses TRBV7-3 and TRBJ1-1; D is unclear. Germline CDR1 reads SGHTA; CDR2 reads FQGTGA. V shed 6 bases and J shed 0 bases, with 8 bases lying between them. The CDR3 runs to 13 residues. Here the CDR3 DNA reads TGTGCCAGCAGGGCGGGGTTGAACACTGAAGCTTTCTTT. This translates into CASRAGLNTEAFF.

The chain is built from TRBV5-1 and TRBJ2-1, with 10 bases identical to TRBD1. The CDR3 extends over 16 amino acids. V dropped 1 base and J dropped 8; count of bases not matched to a gene: 9. CDR1 is SGHRS and CDR2 is YFSETQ in the germline V gene. Here the CDR3 DNA reads TGCGCCAGCAGCTTGACTGGACAGGGGGGAAGGGATGAGCAGTTCTTC. Protein: CASSLTGQGGRDEQFF.

The gene calls are TRBV7-8 and TRBJ1-5; 7 bases match TRBD1. V shed 4 bases and J 0 bases; nucleotides not matched to a gene: 6. CDR3 length: 16 amino acids. CDR1 is SGHVS, CDR2 FQNEAQ, per germline. CDR3 region: CASSSDGTASNQPQHF. The CDR3 region has the DNA TGTGCCAGCAGCTCAGACGGGACAGCTAGCAATCAGCCCCAGCATTTT.

The chain links TRBV5-4 to TRBJ1-4; D unresolved. The CDR3 runs 13 residues. Per the germline V gene, CDR1 is SGHNT and CDR2 is YYREEE (reference sequence). V shed 5 bases and J shed 7 bases, with 12 bases lying between them. CDR3 residues: CASSEGWGEKLFF. Written as DNA, the CDR3 is TGTGCCAGCAGTGAGGGTTGGGGTGAAAAACTGTTTTTT. The full variable domain, with the rest looked up from reference TRBV5-4 and TRBJ1-4, is ETGVTQSPTHLIKTRGQQVTLRCSSQSGHNTVSWYQQALGQGPQFIFQYYREEENGRGNFPPRFSGLQFPNYSSELNVNALELDDSALYLCASSEGWGEKLFFGSGTQLSVL.

V usage is TRBV11-2 and J usage is TRBJ2-3; 11 positions match TRBD1. The V and J ends lost 5 bases and 5 bases, in that order; junction bases with no gene match: 3. Germline values: CDR1 SGHAT, CDR2 FQNNGV. CDR3 length: 14 amino acids. CDR3: CASSQGQGEDTQYF. CDR3 DNA: TGTGCCAGCAGCCAGGGACAGGGGGAAGATACGCAGTATTTT.

The rearrangement uses TRBV8-2 and TRBJ2-6. TRBV8-2 is labeled a pseudogene. The CDR3 has 15 residues. CDR3 DNA: TGTGGCATATCGGTAACACAAAGTCGGGCCAACGTCCTGACTTTC. Its protein product is CGISVTQSRANVLTF.

The CDR3 region has the DNA TGTGCCAGCAGCCCCCGGGCAGGGGAAAATTCACCCCTCCACTTT. Translated, it gives CASSPRAGENSPLHF. The chain uses TRBV9 and TRBJ1-6; possibly TRBD1 for D (6 bases). Germline V lookup: CDR1 SGDLS, CDR2 YYNGEE. This CDR3 contains 15 residues. Trimming took off 4 bases at V and 7 bases at J, with 15 bases between the two ends.

By sample share, this clone is large. The gene calls are TRBV6-5 and TRBJ1-2, with a tentative D call TRBD1 (6 bases). Trimming removed 2 bases at V and 7 bases at J, with 8 bases between. Germline CDR1 and CDR2: MNHEY and SVGAGI. The CDR3 has 12 residues. The CDR3 bases are TGTGCCAGCAGTTACGTAGGGGGTGGCTACACCTTC. Protein: CASSYVGGGYTF.

This chain uses TRBV6-6 with TRBJ1-1; 10 bases are shared with TRBD1. CDR3 length: 15 amino acids. The germline V gene has CDR1 MNHNY and CDR2 SVGAGI (reference sequence). The V and J ends lost 2 bases and 4 bases, in that order; junction bases with no gene match: 4. CDR3 sequence: CASSYERTGGTEAFF. The CDR3 bases are TGTGCCAGCAGTTACGAAAGGACAGGGGGCACTGAAGCTTTCTTT.

Note on this clone: Other DNA sequences of this sample code for an identical CDR3. The chain is built from TRBV6-5 and TRBJ2-1, with D perhaps TRBD1 or TRBD2 (5 bases each). This CDR3 spans 14 amino acids. Trimming removed 2 bases at V and 9 bases at J, with 14 bases between. Germline V CDR1 and CDR2: MNHEY, SVGAGI. CDR3 residues: CASSYSTGPGEQFF. DNA for the CDR3: TGTGCCAGCAGTTACAGTACGGGACCTGGTGAGCAGTTCTTC.

This clone has just a few counts. The V gene is TRBV27, the J gene TRBJ1-3; D remains ambiguous. Trimming pared 6 bases from V and 0 bases from J, leaving 9 bases between. Germline V gene sequence: CDR1 MNHEY, CDR2 SMNVEV (reference sequence). The CDR3 has 14 amino acids. The CDR3 nucleotides are TGTGCCAGCAGCAACACAATCTCTGGAAACACCATATATTTT. Its translation is CASSNTISGNTIYF.

This rearrangement joins TRBV7-2 to TRBJ1-2, with D perhaps TRBD1 (6 bases). The CDR3 has 14 amino acids. CDR1 is SGHTA and CDR2 is FQGNSA in the germline V gene. V gave up 4 bases and J gave up 3 bases, with 12 bases separating them. CDR3 sequence reads: CASSSRDTYYGYTF. The CDR3 nucleotides are TGTGCCAGCAGCTCTCGGGACACCTACTATGGCTACACCTTC.

V and J are TRBV7-3 and TRBJ2-3; D unclear. Trimming left V 1 base short and J 0 bases short, with 5 bases between. Germline V lookup: CDR1 SGHTA, CDR2 FQGTGA. The CDR3 totals 14 residues. The CDR3 bases are TGTGCCAGCAGCTTAAGCGGAAGCACAGATACGCAGTATTTT. It is translated as CASSLSGSTDTQYF.

This clone was seen only a few times. V gene TRBV5-5 combines with J gene TRBJ2-7; TRBD1 agrees at 7 bases. Trimming cost V 4 bases and J 3 bases; bases outside gene matches: 7. This CDR3 contains 14 residues. Per the germline V gene, CDR1 is SGHKS and CDR2 is YYEKEE (reference sequence). The CDR3 nucleotides are TGTGCCAGCAGCCGAAAGGGGACAGACTACGAGCAGTACTTC. It is translated as CASSRKGTDYEQYF.

The chain couples TRBV28 to TRBJ2-3; D ambiguous. The V end lost 7 bases, the J end lost 0 bases, and 17 bases lay between the germline ends. Looked up from germline, CDR1 is MDHEN and CDR2 is SYDVKM. This CDR3 is built from 16 residues. CDR3 in DNA: TGTGCCAGCATCCCCCAGGTACCGAAAAGCACAGATACGCAGTATTTT. This codes for CASIPQVPKSTDTQYF.

J is TRBJ2-7 and V is TRBV5-8; no definite D call. This CDR3 has 13 residues. The germline gives CDR1 SGHTS, CDR2 YDEGEE. The V gene lost 2 bases and the J gene lost 0 bases, with 6 bases spanning the gap. The CDR3 here is CASSFYSSYEQYF. The DNA of the CDR3 is TGTGCCAGCAGCTTTTATAGCTCCTACGAGCAGTACTTC.

This sequence joins TRBV14 and TRBJ1-4, with D uncertain. CDR3 size: 16 residues. Germline CDR1 reads SGHDN; CDR2 reads FVKESK. Trimming removed 5 bases from V and 3 bases from J, with 16 bases in between. CDR3 nucleotide sequence: TGTGCCAGCAGCTTCACGCACTCTTCGCCTAATGAAAAACTGTTTTTT. Translation gives CASSFTHSSPNEKLFF.

The chain uses TRBV7-9 and TRBJ2-7, with D possibly being TRBD1 (5 bases). Per the germline V gene, CDR1 is SEHNR and CDR2 is FQNEAQ (reference sequence). The CDR3 extends over 14 amino acids. With 3 bases removed from V and 2 bases from J, the gap between germline ends came to 11 bases. The CDR3: CASSFSVRAYEQYF. The CDR3 DNA sequence: TGTGCCAGCAGCTTCAGTGTCAGGGCCTACGAGCAGTACTTC. Based on the CDR3 plus reference TRBV7-9 and TRBJ2-7, the full variable domain is DTGVSQNPRHKITKRGQNVTFRCDPISEHNRLYWYRQTLGQGPEFLTYFQNEAQLEKSRLLSDRFSAERPKGSFSTLEIQRTEQGDSAMYLCASSFSVRAYEQYFGPGTRLTVT.

The chain links TRBV5-6 to TRBJ1-1, with TRBD1 as a possible D gene (5 bases). This CDR3 comprises 16 residues. Trimming removed 4 bases from V and 1 base from J, with 17 bases in between. From germline, CDR1 is SGHDT and CDR2 YYEEEE. CDR3 sequence (DNA): TGTGCCAGCAGCCCACGCTTCGAGGGGTCGAACACTGAAGCTTTCTTT. Residues: CASSPRFEGSNTEAFF.

The chain links TRBV30 to TRBJ1-1; no clear D. V was clipped by 5 bases and J by 4 bases, with 14 bases between them. The V gene's germline CDR1 is GTSNPN and CDR2 SVGIG (reference sequence). The CDR3 consists of 13 residues. This CDR3 reads CAWGRPMGTEAFF. Written as DNA, the CDR3 is TGTGCCTGGGGGAGGCCGATGGGCACTGAAGCTTTCTTT.

A few counts support this clone. The CDR3 DNA follows: TGCGCCAGCAGCTTGGGGCTTCAGGGACGTCCCCCCAATGAGCAGTTCTTC. It specifies CASSLGLQGRPPNEQFF. The rearrangement links TRBV5-1 to TRBJ2-1, with D perhaps being TRBD1 or TRBD2 (5 bases each). Between the trimmed V and J ends, which lost 0 bases and 6 bases, there was a span of 19 bases. This CDR3 comprises 17 residues. In germline, CDR1 is SGHRS, CDR2 YFSETQ.